A selection of T cell receptor beta chains follows, all from one sample in a study of blood T cells in healthy people across ages. Using its own MiXCR run on the 5' RACE reads, TCRdb lists one record per CDR3 protein. This sample has more than 650,000 distinct CDR3 sequences, with about 20% found just once. Sequencing was performed on blood. These receptors were obtained from a man in his 70s in good health. CDR3s include the opening cysteine and the closing phenylalanine or tryptophan. D genes are given only for firm matches. Clone size appears in some rows only: once, few, many, or a class for an expanded clone.

J	V	D	size	length	CDR3	DNA
TRBJ1-5	TRBV6-6	TRBD1	few	16	CASSYNPGQGNQPQHF	TGTGCCAGCAGTTACAATCCGGGACAGGGCAATCAGCCCCAGCATTTT
TRBJ2-1	TRBV5-5	-	-	15	CACSLVGGSYNGQFF	TGTGCCTGCAGCTTGGTGGGGGGCTCCTACAATGGGCAGTTCTTC
TRBJ2-3	TRBV9	-	few	13	CASSVGGFDTQYF	TGTGCCAGCAGCGTAGGCGGGTTTGATACGCAGTATTTT
TRBJ1-5	TRBV28	-	few	13	CASLASSNQPQHF	TGTGCCAGCCTTGCTAGTAGCAATCAGCCCCAGCATTTT
TRBJ2-5	TRBV6-5	-	few	13	CASSRTEWETQYF	TGTGCCAGCAGCAGGACCGAGTGGGAGACCCAGTACTTC
TRBJ2-1	TRBV11-2	TRBD2	once	16	CASSFLAGGGDNEQFF	TGTGCCAGCAGCTTCCTAGCGGGAGGTGGGGACAATGAGCAGTTCTTC
TRBJ1-2	TRBV5-1	-	-	14	CASSLLGDQGGYTF	TGCGCCAGCAGCTTACTAGGGGATCAAGGCGGCTACACCTTC
TRBJ2-2	TRBV29-1	TRBD1	few	16	CSVVTRDRVTTGELFF	TGCAGCGTTGTAACCCGGGACAGGGTGACCACCGGGGAGCTGTTTTTT
TRBJ1-2	TRBV20-1	TRBD1	-	12	CSATGQNYGYTF	TGCAGTGCTACGGGACAGAATTATGGCTACACCTTC
TRBJ2-3	TRBV6-1	TRBD1	few	15	CASSPRTGGADTQYF	TGTGCCAGCAGTCCCCGGACAGGGGGCGCAGATACGCAGTATTTT
TRBJ1-1	TRBV7-2	-	-	15	CASSDRLGGATEAFF	TGTGCCAGCAGCGACAGGCTCGGGGGAGCCACTGAAGCTTTCTTT
TRBJ2-7	TRBV27	-	-	12	CASSPYGSEQYF	TGTGCCAGCAGTCCCTATGGATCAGAGCAGTACTTC
TRBJ2-1	TRBV9	-	-	15	CASGQGPSSYNEQFF	TGTGCCAGCGGGCAGGGCCCGAGCTCCTACAATGAGCAGTTCTTC
TRBJ2-3	TRBV29-1	TRBD1	-	14	CSVGLRGRTDTQYF	TGCAGCGTTGGTCTCAGGGGGCGAACAGATACGCAGTATTTT
TRBJ1-2	TRBV7-9	TRBD1	-	15	CASSHWDRTNYGYTF	TGTGCCAGCAGCCACTGGGACAGAACTAACTATGGCTACACCTTC
TRBJ1-1	TRBV29-1	-	-	13	CSVVRGGDTEAFF	TGCAGCGTTGTGAGGGGTGGGGACACTGAAGCTTTCTTT